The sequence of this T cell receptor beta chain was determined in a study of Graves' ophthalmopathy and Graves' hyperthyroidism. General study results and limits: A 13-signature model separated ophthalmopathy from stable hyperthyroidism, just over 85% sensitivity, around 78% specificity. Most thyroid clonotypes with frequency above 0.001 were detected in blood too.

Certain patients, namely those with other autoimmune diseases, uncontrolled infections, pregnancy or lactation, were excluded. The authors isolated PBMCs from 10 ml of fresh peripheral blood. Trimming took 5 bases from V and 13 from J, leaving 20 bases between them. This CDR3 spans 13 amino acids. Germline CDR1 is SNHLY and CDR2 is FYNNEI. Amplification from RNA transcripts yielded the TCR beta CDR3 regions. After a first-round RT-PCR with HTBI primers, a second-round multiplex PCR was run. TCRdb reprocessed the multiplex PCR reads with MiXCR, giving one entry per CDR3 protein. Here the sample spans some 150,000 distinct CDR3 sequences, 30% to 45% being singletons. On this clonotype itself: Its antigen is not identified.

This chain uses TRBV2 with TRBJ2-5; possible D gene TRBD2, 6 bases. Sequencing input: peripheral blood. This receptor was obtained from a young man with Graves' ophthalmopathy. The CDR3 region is CASSSGARDRSYF. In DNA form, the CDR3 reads TGTGCCAGCAGTAGTGGGGCGCGGGACCGATCGTACTTC.